The clone carrying this TCR beta chain was seen more than once but under ten times. Other DNA sequences in this specimen translate into the identical CDR3. Trimming shortened V by 3 bases and J by 2 bases, and 7 bases separated the two germline ends. CDR3 length: 13 residues. The germline V gene has CDR1 KGHSH and CDR2 LQKENI. Clones were sequenced by immunoSEQ multiplex PCR, and TCRdb holds only the in-frame ones, with some missing. Of roughly 1 million clones detected, roughly 80% appear once; the ten largest clones hold approximately 1.5%. The data originate from a study of shared clonotypes between healthy human individuals. Study as a whole: The plates for each donor numbered three CD4 naive, three CD4 memory, two CD8 naive and one CD8 memory.

The V call is TRBV18, the J call TRBJ2-5, with TRBD2 as a possible D gene (5 bases). Sequenced material: memory CD4+ T cells sorted from blood. Noted subset: CD45RA-negative fraction. The TCR was taken from a man between 18 and 35 years old in good health. As DNA, the CDR3 is TGTGCCAGCTCACCTCCGGGACAAGAGACCCAGTACTTC. It yields the protein CASSPPGQETQYF.